These 22 T cell receptor beta chains originate from one sample sequenced in a study of tumor-infiltrating lymphocytes in primary liver carcinoma. It was unsorted whole blood that yielded blood RNA, and germline DNA was also extracted. Researchers generated TCR beta cDNA from 500 to 600 ng of total RNA, relying on a constant-region primer. Sequencing libraries for TCR beta derived from three nested multiplex PCR rounds that used slightly modified ARM-PCR. Forward primers for TRBV1-TRBV30 and a C-beta reverse primer served the first two PCR rounds, at about 10 cycles each. TCRdb processed the multiplex PCR reads anew with MiXCR; each CDR3 protein has one entry. This table has approximately 330,000 distinct CDR3 sequences, 65% appearing once. Sequencing was done on a sample of peripheral blood. These receptors originate from a man aged 35 to 55 with primary liver carcinoma and hepatitis B virus infection.

The V and J genes are TRBV12-3 or TRBV12-4 and TRBJ2-3; TRBD2 is a possible D gene (6 bases). The CDR3 consists of 13 residues. Trimming took 5 bases from V and 6 from J, leaving 12 bases between them. The CDR3 reads CASSRGTVDTQYF. The CDR3 DNA follows: TGTGCCAGCAGTCGAGGGACTGTGGATACGCAGTATTTT.

Concerning this clonotype itself: At one of its ends the junction is not consistent with the germline gene, which may arise from a read error. The chain recombines TRBV11-2 with TRBJ2-1; D is unclear. In germline, CDR1 is SGHAT, CDR2 FQNNGV. The CDR3 has 14 residues. The CDR3 region is CASGFPPGYNEQFF. CDR3 sequence (DNA): TGTGCCAGCGGCTTCCCCCCGGGCTACAATGAGCAGTTCTTC.

V is TRBV6-5 and J is TRBJ2-5; D is uncertain. Germline CDR1 reads MNHEY; CDR2 reads SVGAGI. Trimming cost V 6 bases and J 5 bases, with 13 bases left between them. This CDR3 is 13 amino acids long. CDR3 sequence reads: CASSGLNRETQYF. DNA of the CDR3: TGTGCCAGCAGCGGATTAAACCGGGAGACCCAGTACTTC.

Turning to this clonotype: With a much larger clone just one base away, this may be a read error. The chain links TRBV13 to TRBJ2-2; TRBD2 matches 11 bases. The V gene's germline CDR1 is PRHDT and CDR2 FYEKMQ (reference sequence). The CDR3 has 16 amino acids. The CDR3 loop is CVSSLGGLAVTGELFF. In DNA, the CDR3 is TGTGTCAGCAGCTTGGGGGGACTAGCGGTCACCGGGGAGCTGTTTTTT.

With regard to this clonotype: At one of its ends the junction is not consistent with the germline gene, which may arise from a read error. The chain employs TRBV11-2 and TRBJ2-7; D unclear. Looked up from germline, CDR1 is SGHAT and CDR2 is FQNNGV. This CDR3 spans 13 amino acids. CDR3 in DNA: TGTGCCAGCAGCCGAATACAGTCCTACGAGCAGCACTTC. Encoded protein: CASSRIQSYEQHF.

The rearrangement joins TRBV5-5 to TRBJ1-2; D is perhaps TRBD1 (5 bases). The ends were cut back, 3 bases at V and 0 bases at J, with 12 bases in the middle. The CDR3 runs to 15 residues. The germline V gene has CDR1 SGHKS and CDR2 YYEKEE (reference sequence). The CDR3 protein is CASSYSGTANYGYTF. CDR3 DNA: TGTGCCAGCAGCTACTCGGGGACGGCTAACTATGGCTACACCTTC.

As for this clonotype: Sequence at one end of the junction differs from germline and may be a read error. V gene TRBV11-2 combines with J gene TRBJ1-2; tentatively, D is TRBD1 (5 bases). CDR1 is SGHAT, CDR2 FQNNGV, per germline. The CDR3 is made up of 14 amino acids. The CDR3 region has the DNA TGTGCCAACAGCTTAGTCTCGGGGGGGGATGGCTACACCTTC. Translation gives CANSLVSGGDGYTF.

This clonotype was seen many times. V usage is TRBV12-3 or TRBV12-4 and J usage is TRBJ2-3; the D gene is possibly TRBD1 (6 bases). V was cut by 2 bases and J by 5 bases, with 11 bases left in between. The CDR3 contains 14 residues. CDR3 nucleotides: TGTGCCAGCAGTTTATCGACAGGTGGAGATACGCAGTATTTT. Its protein product is CASSLSTGGDTQYF.

Turning to this clonotype: One junction end disagrees with the germline gene, perhaps due to a read error. The chain combines TRBV4-1 with TRBJ1-4, with 7 bases identical to TRBD1. The CDR3 spans 15 residues. Germline V gene data show CDR1 as MGHRA and CDR2 as YSYEKL. CDR3 loop: CASSQEGTDHEELLF. Written as DNA, the CDR3 is TGCGCCAGCAGCCAAGAAGGGACAGATCATGAAGAACTGCTTTTT.

This clonotype has only a few counts. J is TRBJ2-2 and V is TRBV28; 10 nucleotides line up with TRBD2. The J segment lost 4 bases and the V segment lost 6 bases, leaving 8 bases of the junction unmatched. The CDR3 is 16 residues long. The germline gives CDR1 MDHEN, CDR2 SYDVKM. CDR3 nucleotides: TGTGCCAGCAGAGAGCGGGAGGGTCTTGGCACCGGGGAGCTGTTTTTT. It is translated as CASREREGLGTGELFF.

Comments on this clonotype: At one boundary the junction diverges from the germline segment, which might be a read error. The genes are TRBV11-2 and TRBJ1-2, with D perhaps TRBD1 (6 bases). The CDR3 is 15 residues long. CDR1 is SGHAT and CDR2 is FQNNGV in the germline V gene. In DNA form, the CDR3 reads TGTGCCAGCAGTTATCCCGGGACACCGAAGTATGGCTATACCTTC. Residues: CASSYPGTPKYGYTF.

As to this clonotype: A much more abundant neighbour one base away suggests this may be a read error. The J gene is TRBJ1-2, the V gene TRBV4-3; 7 positions agree with TRBD1. CDR1 and CDR2 from the germline V gene are LGHNA and YSLEER. This CDR3 spans 13 amino acids. V lost 1 base, J lost 11 bases, and 7 bases stayed unmatched. This chain's CDR3 is CASSQVYTGVYTF. CDR3 DNA sequence: TGCGCCAGCAGCCAAGTCTACACAGGGGTATACACCTTC.

As regards this clonotype: A much larger clone differs from this one at a single base, so this may be a read error. The chain links TRBV6-1 to TRBJ1-5; D possibly corresponds to TRBD1 (6 bases). V was shortened by 1 base and J by 3 bases, with 7 bases between the two germline ends. The germline gives CDR1 MNHNS, CDR2 SASEGT. CDR3 length: 14 amino acids. Written as DNA, the CDR3 is TGTGCCAGCAGTGAAGACAGGGTCAATCAGCCCCAGCATTTT. Translating it yields CASSEDRVNQPQHF.

A remark on this clonotype: At one boundary the junction diverges from the germline segment, which might be a read error. The chain recombines TRBV11-2 with TRBJ2-7, with D unclear. CDR3 size: 14 residues. Germline-derived CDR1 and CDR2 are SGHAT and FQNNGV. CDR3 DNA: TGTGCCAGCAGCTTAGGCACTCAACCTTACGAGCACTACTTC. Translating it yields CASSLGTQPYEHYF. The entire variable domain, with the rest obtained from reference TRBV11-2 and TRBJ2-7, is as follows: EAGVAQSPRYKIIEKRQSVAFWCNPISGHATLYWYQQILGQGPKLLIQFQNNGVVDDSQLPKDRFSAERLKGVDSTLKIQPAKLEDSAVYLCASSLGTQPYEHYFGPGTRLTVT.

Note on this clonotype: Compared with germline, one end of the junction differs, possibly owing to a read error. V and J are TRBV11-2 and TRBJ2-3; D is unresolved. CDR1 is SGHAT and CDR2 is FQNNGV in the germline V gene. The CDR3 spans 12 residues. The CDR3 bases are TGTGCCAGCAGATACGACACCAATACGCAGTACTTT. It codes for CASRYDTNTQYF.

There are a few counts of this clonotype. This clone may be a read error of a much larger clone one base away. The V and J genes are TRBV5-6 and TRBJ1-6; 7 positions match TRBD1. The CDR3 length is 14 residues. Per the germline V gene, CDR1 is SGHDT and CDR2 is YYEEEE. CDR3 sequence: CASRDRVSNLPLHF. CDR3 nucleotides: TGTGCCAGCAGAGACAGGGTATCGAATTTACCCCTCCACTTT. Complete variable domain (other parts from reference TRBV5-6 and TRBJ1-6): DAGVTQSPTHLIKTRGQQVTLRCSPKSGHDTVSWYQQALGQGPQFIFQYYEEEERQRGNFPDRFSGHQFPNYSSELNVNALLLGDSALYLCASRDRVSNLPLHFGNGTRLTVT.

This clonotype has at least ten counts. The CDR3 DNA follows: TGTGCCAGCAGTGAAAGGACTCCGGGACAAGGACCCCTCCACTTT. It translates to CASSERTPGQGPLHF. The J gene is TRBJ1-6, the V gene TRBV6-1; D is perhaps TRBD1 (6 bases). With 2 bases removed from V and 12 bases from J, the gap between germline ends came to 17 bases. In germline, CDR1 is MNHNS, CDR2 SASEGT. The CDR3 covers 15 residues.

This clonotype showed up just a few times. A much larger clone differs by one base, so this may be a read error. The CDR3 loop is CTTNLGQGFNQPQHF. Here the CDR3 DNA reads TGTACCACGAACCTCGGACAGGGTTTCAATCAGCCCCAGCATTTT. The chain links TRBV6-1 to TRBJ1-5, with 8 bases aligning to TRBD1. Germline CDR1 is MNHNS and CDR2 is SASEGT. The CDR3 extends over 15 amino acids.

With respect to this clonotype: A read error may account for a junction end that differs from germline. The genes are TRBV11-2 and TRBJ2-5, with D possibly being TRBD1 (6 bases). This CDR3 is built from 14 residues. Germline CDR1 SGHAT, CDR2 FQNNGV. The CDR3 loop is CVSSSWTEQETQYF. The CDR3 region has the DNA TGTGTCAGCAGCTCCTGGACAGAGCAAGAGACCCAGTACTTC.

The sample holds a few counts of this clonotype. The junction departs from the called germline gene at one end, perhaps through a read error. This chain uses TRBV11-2 with TRBJ2-7; the D gene is possibly TRBD1 (5 bases). CDR1 and CDR2 from the germline V gene are SGHAT and FQNNGV. CDR3 length: 15 amino acids. CDR3 loop: CANSLGSGFRNEQYF. The CDR3, as DNA: TGTGCCAACAGCTTAGGGTCAGGGTTCAGGAACGAGCAGTACTTC.

This clonotype showed up just a few times. Its ends do not fully match the called genes, so a read error is possible. The CDR3 DNA follows: TGCACCAGCAGCCACCAGCTTGAGCAGTTCTTC. Protein product: CTSSHQLEQFF. The chain employs TRBV4-1 and TRBJ2-1; no clear D. The germline V gene has CDR1 MGHRA and CDR2 YSYEKL. CDR3 length: 11 residues.

In its sample, this clonotype was seen many times. This chain connects TRBV28 to TRBJ2-7, with TRBD1 identical over 9 bases. Germline values: CDR1 MDHEN, CDR2 SYDVKM. CDR3 size: 14 residues. Trimming cost V 3 bases and J 6 bases; bases outside gene matches: 6. The CDR3 DNA sequence: TGTGCCAGCAGTTTGAGTACAGGGGGCCTCGAGCAGTACTTC. Translation gives CASSLSTGGLEQYF.